A selection of T cell receptor beta chains follows, all from one sample in a study of technical replicates of blood from several donors. Sequencing was performed with immunoSEQ multiplex PCR; in TCRdb, only in-frame clones are kept and a portion is missing. The table records tens of thousands of clones, around 96% of them present only once. The sample was T cells isolated from PBMCs. The receptors originated from a human donor in good health. CDR3s include the opening cysteine and the closing phenylalanine or tryptophan. Each record gives: V gene, clone size, J gene, D gene, CDR3 DNA, CDR3 protein. The D gene is left open where the match is weak. Expanded clones are given a class, and other clones once, few, many or no size at all.

V gene: TRBV5-6
clone size: NA
J gene: TRBJ2-2
D gene: NA
CDR3 DNA: TGTGCCAGCAGCTTACGGCTTCCACGGGGCACCGGGGAGCTGTTTTTT
CDR3 protein: CASSLRLPRGTGELFF

V gene: TRBV10-1
clone size: NA
J gene: TRBJ2-3
D gene: TRBD2
CDR3 DNA: TGCGCCAGCTCAGGCGGGACTAGCGGGGGGGCGGTAACAGATACGCAGTATTTT
CDR3 protein: CASSGGTSGGAVTDTQYF

V gene: TRBV5-1
clone size: NA
J gene: TRBJ2-3
D gene: TRBD2
CDR3 DNA: TGCGCCAGCAGCCCAGCCCCTAGCGGGGGCAACACAGATACGCAGTATTTT
CDR3 protein: CASSPAPSGGNTDTQYF

V gene: TRBV30
clone size: once
J gene: TRBJ2-7
D gene: TRBD1
CDR3 DNA: TGTGCCTGGAGTGGGGACAGGGCCTACGAGCAGTACTTC
CDR3 protein: CAWSGDRAYEQYF

V gene: TRBV4-1
clone size: NA
J gene: TRBJ2-3
D gene: TRBD2
CDR3 DNA: TGCGCCAGCAGCCAACGACTAGCGGGAGGGCCGACAGATACGCAGTATTTT
CDR3 protein: CASSQRLAGGPTDTQYF

V gene: TRBV6-6
clone size: NA
J gene: TRBJ1-1
D gene: NA
CDR3 DNA: TGTGCCAGCAGTTACGCGGACAGTAACACTGAAGCTTTCTTT
CDR3 protein: CASSYADSNTEAFF

V gene: TRBV18
clone size: NA
J gene: TRBJ2-2
D gene: NA
CDR3 DNA: TGTGCCAGCTCACCATCGGGGGTCACCGGCGGGGAGCTGTTTTTT
CDR3 protein: CASSPSGVTGGELFF

V gene: TRBV28
clone size: NA
J gene: TRBJ2-7
D gene: NA
CDR3 DNA: TGTGCCAGCAGTTTATGGACAATCCACGAGCAGTACTTC
CDR3 protein: CASSLWTIHEQYF

V gene: TRBV28
clone size: NA
J gene: TRBJ2-1
D gene: NA
CDR3 DNA: TGTGCCAGCAGTTTAAGGGGGATACCTACGACTGAGCAGTTCTTC
CDR3 protein: CASSLRGIPTTEQFF

V gene: TRBV28
clone size: NA
J gene: TRBJ2-7
D gene: NA
CDR3 DNA: TGTGCCAGCAGTTCCAGGCCACAGGCCGCCTACGAGCAGTACTTC
CDR3 protein: CASSSRPQAAYEQYF

V gene: TRBV5-1
clone size: NA
J gene: TRBJ1-2
D gene: NA
CDR3 DNA: TGCGCCAGCAGCTTGGAACAGGGACCCTATGGCTACACCTTC
CDR3 protein: CASSLEQGPYGYTF

V gene: TRBV7-6
clone size: once
J gene: TRBJ2-2
D gene: NA
CDR3 DNA: TGTGCCGCTTCTCCGCGGGCCCTCGACGGGGAGCTGTTTTTT
CDR3 protein: CAASPRALDGELFF

V gene: TRBV29-1
clone size: NA
J gene: TRBJ2-7
D gene: NA
CDR3 DNA: TGCAGCGTTGAAGATCCAGGGTCCTACGAGCAGTACTTC
CDR3 protein: CSVEDPGSYEQYF

V gene: TRBV19
clone size: NA
J gene: TRBJ1-5
D gene: NA
CDR3 DNA: TGTGCCACTAGTAACGGGCCCCAGCATTTT
CDR3 protein: CATSNGPQHF

V gene: TRBV27
clone size: NA
J gene: TRBJ2-7
D gene: NA
CDR3 DNA: TGTGCCAGCAGTTTTAGGGAGCGGAGCTCCTACGAGCAGTACTTC
CDR3 protein: CASSFRERSSYEQYF

V gene: TRBV15
clone size: NA
J gene: TRBJ2-3
D gene: NA
CDR3 DNA: TGTGCCACCAGCAGGAAGGGGACAGATACGCAGTATTTT
CDR3 protein: CATSRKGTDTQYF

V gene: TRBV15
clone size: NA
J gene: TRBJ2-5
D gene: TRBD2
CDR3 DNA: TGTGCCACCAGCAGAGAGGCTCTAGCGGACCAAGAGACCCAGTACTTC
CDR3 protein: CATSREALADQETQYF

V gene: TRBV18
clone size: NA
J gene: TRBJ2-3
D gene: TRBD1
CDR3 DNA: TGTGCCAGCTCACCGTTGGGACAGAACACAGATACGCAGTATTTT
CDR3 protein: CASSPLGQNTDTQYF

V gene: TRBV28
clone size: few
J gene: TRBJ1-5
D gene: TRBD1
CDR3 DNA: TGTGCCAGCAGTCCGACAGGGGGCGGCAATCAGCCCCAGCATTTT
CDR3 protein: CASSPTGGGNQPQHF

V gene: TRBV19
clone size: NA
J gene: TRBJ1-1
D gene: NA
CDR3 DNA: TGTGCCAGTAGTATCCGGGGTGTGGGGGCTTTCTTT
CDR3 protein: CASSIRGVGAFF

V gene: TRBV7-9
clone size: NA
J gene: TRBJ2-7
D gene: TRBD1
CDR3 DNA: TGTGCCAGCAGCAGCCGGGACAGCTACGAGCAGTACTTC
CDR3 protein: CASSSRDSYEQYF

V gene: TRBV5-6
clone size: NA
J gene: TRBJ1-3
D gene: NA
CDR3 DNA: TGTGCCAGCAGCCGGTCAGGGGACGCCACTGGAAACACCATATATTTT
CDR3 protein: CASSRSGDATGNTIYF

V gene: TRBV5-8
clone size: once
J gene: TRBJ1-2
D gene: TRBD1
CDR3 DNA: TGTGCCAGCAGCTTGGACAGGGGGCAAGGCTACACCTTC
CDR3 protein: CASSLDRGQGYTF

V gene: TRBV2
clone size: NA
J gene: TRBJ2-3
D gene: TRBD1
CDR3 DNA: TGTGCCAGCAGTGAGGGACAGGATACTTTTGATACGCAGTATTTT
CDR3 protein: CASSEGQDTFDTQYF

V gene: TRBV19
clone size: few
J gene: TRBJ1-5
D gene: NA
CDR3 DNA: TGTGCCAGTACGGCAGGGTCTCAGCCCCAGCATTTT
CDR3 protein: CASTAGSQPQHF

V gene: TRBV4-1
clone size: NA
J gene: TRBJ2-7
D gene: TRBD1
CDR3 DNA: TGCGCCAGCAGCCAGACGACAGGGTATTCCTACGAGCAGTACTTC
CDR3 protein: CASSQTTGYSYEQYF